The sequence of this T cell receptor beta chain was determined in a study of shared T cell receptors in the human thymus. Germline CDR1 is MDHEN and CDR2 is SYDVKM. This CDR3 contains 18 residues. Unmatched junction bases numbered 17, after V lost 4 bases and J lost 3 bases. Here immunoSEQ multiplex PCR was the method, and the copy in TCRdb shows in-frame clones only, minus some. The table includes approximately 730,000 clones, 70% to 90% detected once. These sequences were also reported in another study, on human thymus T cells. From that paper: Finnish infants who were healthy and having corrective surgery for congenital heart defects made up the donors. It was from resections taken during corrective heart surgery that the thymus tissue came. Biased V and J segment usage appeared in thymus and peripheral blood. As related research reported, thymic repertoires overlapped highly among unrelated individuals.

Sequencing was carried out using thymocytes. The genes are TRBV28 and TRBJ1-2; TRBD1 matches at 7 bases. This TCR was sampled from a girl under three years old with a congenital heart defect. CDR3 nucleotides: TGTGCCAGCAGTTATCCGACAGGGCGGAGGAGGGTCTACTATGGCTACACCTTC. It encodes CASSYPTGRRRVYYGYTF.